This T cell receptor (beta chain) was captured by sequencing in a study of T cell responses to AZD1222 COVID-19 vaccine. Some clones are missing from TCRdb's copy, which holds only in-frame ones; the method was immunoSEQ multiplex PCR. The sample has approximately 150,000 clones, more than 70% seen once. General study findings and limits: Clonal diversity was possibly underestimated, and white British individuals and females predominated among donors.

This CDR3 has 16 amino acids. Germline CDR1 LNHDA, CDR2 SQIVND (reference sequence). V lost 7 bases to trimming and J lost 4 bases; unmatched junction nucleotides: 13. Remarks on this clone: The antigen is unknown.

This sample comprised peripheral blood, obtained 28 days after the second AZD1222 dose. The genes are TRBV19 and TRBJ2-1; 7 bases are a match to TRBD2. The receptor was isolated from an adult who received the AZD1222 COVID-19 vaccine. CDR3 nucleotides: TGTGCCAGTACCCCCCGGGCGGGGGACGAATACAATGAGCAGTTCTTC. This gives the protein CASTPRAGDEYNEQFF.